A selection of T cell receptor beta chains follows, all from one sample in a study of T cells in Graves' hyperthyroidism and ophthalmopathy. TCRdb re-called the multiplex PCR reads through MiXCR, storing one row per CDR3 protein. This sample has more than 650,000 distinct CDR3 sequences, with less than 15% found just once. The sequenced sample consisted of blood. The receptors derive from a woman between 18 and 29 years old with Graves' hyperthyroidism. Both conserved end residues are part of each CDR3. The D gene is left open where the match is weak. Size is stated for part of the rows, as once, few or many counts, or as a class when the clone is expanded.

TRBV28	NA	many	TRBJ1-2	TGTGCCAGCAGCTCCCCCCCGGGAACGGGTGGCTACACCTTC	CASSSPPGTGGYTF
TRBV12-3/TRBV12-4	NA	many	TRBJ1-4	TGTGCCAGCAGCTACCAGGGCCCCCTAAGCGGGGCAACTAATGAAAAACTGTTTTTT	CASSYQGPLSGATNEKLFF
TRBV20-1	TRBD1	few	TRBJ1-5	TGCAGTGCTCGGACAGGTGGCAATCAGCCCCAGCATTTT	CSARTGGNQPQHF
TRBV27	NA	few	TRBJ1-3	TGTGCCAGCAGTGTAGGGTTCGGAAACACCATATATTTT	CASSVGFGNTIYF
TRBV7-3	NA	many	TRBJ1-1	TGTGCCAGCAGCTTATTGGGGGGGATGAACACTGAAGCTTTCTTT	CASSLLGGMNTEAFF
TRBV27	TRBD1	NA	TRBJ2-2	TGTGCCAGCAGGCCGACAGGGGGCAACACCGGGGAGCTGTTTTTT	CASRPTGGNTGELFF
TRBV19	TRBD2	NA	TRBJ2-1	TGTGCCAGTAGTATCACCGGGACTAGCAATGAGCAGTTCTTC	CASSITGTSNEQFF
TRBV7-3	NA	few	TRBJ2-3	TGTGCCAGCAGCTTAATGGCGCGGTCTAGCACAGATACGCAGTATTTT	CASSLMARSSTDTQYF
TRBV18	NA	many	TRBJ2-3	TGTGCCAGCAGTCCGACAGCAGATACGCAGTATTTT	CASSPTADTQYF
TRBV4-1	TRBD2	many	TRBJ2-3	TGCGCCAGCAGCCAACTAGGAGGGAGGGCAGATACGCAGTATTTT	CASSQLGGRADTQYF
TRBV7-9	NA	NA	TRBJ2-3	TGTGCCAGCAGCCTGATCGGGGGAGGTGATACGCAGTATTTT	CASSLIGGGDTQYF
TRBV14	NA	many	TRBJ2-1	TGTGCCAGCAGCCAAGATCTTGGCAGGGGCCTCCGCTCCTACAATGAGCAGTTCTTC	CASSQDLGRGLRSYNEQFF
TRBV12-3/TRBV12-4	NA	many	TRBJ1-2	TGTGCCAGCAGTCCCACAGGGAAGCTATCCCCTTACTATGGCTACACCTTC	CASSPTGKLSPYYGYTF
TRBV5-4	NA	few	TRBJ2-7	TGTGCCAGCAGCTGGACGGCAGGAGGGGCAAACGAGCAGTACTTC	CASSWTAGGANEQYF
TRBV12-3/TRBV12-4	NA	many	TRBJ2-1	TGTGCCAGCAGGCCCCGGGGGTACAATGAGCAGTTCTTC	CASRPRGYNEQFF
TRBV7-2	TRBD2	many	TRBJ2-7	TGTGCCAGCAGCGTATCTAGCGGGAGGCTCGAGCAGTACTTC	CASSVSSGRLEQYF
TRBV6-2/TRBV6-3	NA	many	TRBJ1-1	TGTGCCAGCAAAAAAGGGGGTACGAACACTGAAGCTTTCTTT	CASKKGGTNTEAFF
TRBV6-1	TRBD1	many	TRBJ1-5	TGTGCCAGCACTCCGGGACAGGGAAGCCAGCCCCAGCATTTT	CASTPGQGSQPQHF